This is a list of T cell receptor beta chains from one sample in a study of T cells in Graves' hyperthyroidism and ophthalmopathy. TCRdb recomputed calls from the multiplex PCR reads with MiXCR, one row per CDR3 protein. The repertoire holds some 200,000 distinct CDR3 sequences, with 17% as singletons. Sequenced: blood. The receptors here all came from a woman in her forties or fifties with Graves' hyperthyroidism. Each CDR3 is given with its conserved first and last residue. A row's size may be missing; if present it is once, few, many or a size class.

V gene	CDR3 length	clone size	J gene	CDR3 protein
TRBV5-1	15	few	TRBJ1-5	CASSLDGGSNQPQHF
TRBV3-1	14	-	TRBJ1-2	CASSHDSFLYGYTF
TRBV29-1	13	-	TRBJ1-6	CSVQGGDNSPLHF
TRBV9	13	many	TRBJ2-7	CASSVGSGDEQYF
TRBV28	15	many	TRBJ1-1	CASRTWGGTNTEAFF
TRBV24-1	15	many	TRBJ2-1	CATSDTAAGFYEQFF
TRBV4-1	14	few	TRBJ2-6	CASSQDAGANVLTF
TRBV30	15	many	TRBJ1-1	CAWSVALRPNTEAFF
TRBV10-3	15	few	TRBJ2-7	CAISGTGTAGHEQYF
TRBV30	14	many	TRBJ2-7	CAWMGLAGVAEQYF
TRBV5-5	18	many	TRBJ2-2	CASSTIPGQGYVNGELFF
TRBV9	14	few	TRBJ2-3	CASTTGGLADTQYF
TRBV5-1	15	few	TRBJ2-1	CASSEPGLAYNEQFF
TRBV13	14	-	TRBJ2-1	CARTAFSSYNEQFF
TRBV4-1	11	few	TRBJ2-7	CASSQDYEQYF
TRBV3-1	17	-	TRBJ2-1	CASSQDSASGEDDEQFF
TRBV6-4	14	-	TRBJ1-1	CASRRTDGNTEAFF
TRBV7-9	14	many	TRBJ2-3	CASSLGGGADTQYF
TRBV6-5	13	few	TRBJ2-5	CASSYYRGETQYF
TRBV9	13	few	TRBJ2-1	CASGTSGINEQFF
TRBV28	14	many	TRBJ1-5	CASSLPGGNQPQHF
TRBV7-2	11	many	TRBJ1-1	CASTPGVEAFF
TRBV7-3	15	many	TRBJ2-1	CASSSRTSGRDEQFF
TRBV7-8	17	-	TRBJ2-5	CASSFQAGLAEGETQYF
TRBV13	18	many	TRBJ2-1	CASSYSYSASGRANEQFF
TRBV29-1	13	many	TRBJ2-3	CSDRPGGTDTQYF
TRBV7-2	15	-	TRBJ2-5	CASSQGAGSRETQYF
TRBV6-5	14	few	TRBJ2-5	CASSYSYRQETQYF
TRBV28	14	many	TRBJ2-7	CASRTPSGLYEQYF
TRBV5-1	14	once	TRBJ2-5	CASSSGILRETQYF
TRBV20-1	12	-	TRBJ2-7	CSASIRAYEQYF
TRBV27	14	many	TRBJ1-5	CASSLSTSNQPQHF
TRBV7-3	14	few	TRBJ2-3	CASSLSSPGYTQYF
TRBV2	15	many	TRBJ1-2	CASRALQNSNYGYTF
TRBV29-1	13	-	TRBJ2-1	CSVDRGSYNEQFF
TRBV12-3/TRBV12-4	15	few	TRBJ2-5	CASSLGRDFQETQYF
TRBV7-2	16	many	TRBJ2-1	CASSLDGYRSLNEQFF
TRBV28	16	-	TRBJ2-5	CASSDQNREGSETQYF
TRBV5-1	14	-	TRBJ1-1	CASSAGLLNTEAFF
TRBV12-3/TRBV12-4	20	-	TRBJ2-6	CASSTGQVTFQPPGANVLTF
TRBV7-9	14	many	TRBJ2-1	CASSSNFRGNEQFF
TRBV15	13	many	TRBJ2-3	CATSRDWRDTQYF
TRBV27	15	few	TRBJ1-2	CASSHIENDMDGYTF
TRBV2	15	many	TRBJ2-1	CASRALAISYNEQFF
TRBV7-9	16	many	TRBJ2-1	CASSLRGDRDYNEQFF
TRBV20-1	14	many	TRBJ2-1	CSAGGAGELNEQFF
TRBV30	16	-	TRBJ2-1	CAWRATSGRAFNEQFF
TRBV12-3/TRBV12-4	14	-	TRBJ1-6	CASSLDVSPSPLHF
TRBV6-1	15	many	TRBJ1-1	CASRDAFIKNTEAFF
TRBV9	14	many	TRBJ2-7	CASSVGDFAYEQYF